The 24 T cell receptor beta chains reported below all come from one sample, sequenced in a study of T cell changes during pregnancy in multiple sclerosis. The data were produced by immunoSEQ multiplex PCR, yet TCRdb's version contains in-frame clones alone and is incomplete. The sample yields 85,000 to 130,000 clones, about 89% seen once. Sequencing used peripheral blood, obtained before pregnancy. The source is a female donor with multiple sclerosis, enrolled in a pregnancy study.

This chain connects TRBV2 to TRBJ1-5; 9 bases map to TRBD1. CDR3 length: 14 amino acids. Germline trimming cut 6 bases from V and 3 bases from J; bases unmatched to any gene: 3. Germline lookup yields CDR1 SNHLY and CDR2 FYNNEI. CDR3 sequence: CASRGTGTNQPQHF. The DNA of the CDR3 is TGTGCCAGCAGGGGGACAGGGACCAATCAGCCCCAGCATTTT. The complete variable domain, with remaining parts taken from reference TRBV2 and TRBJ1-5, reads EPEVTQTPSHQVTQMGQEVILRCVPISNHLYFYWYRQILGQKVEFLVSFYNNEISEKSEIFDDQFSVERPDGSNFTLKIRSTKLEDSAMYFCASRGTGTNQPQHFGDGTRLSIL.

The rearrangement joins TRBV10-3 to TRBJ2-2; the D gene is possibly TRBD2 (5 bases). The CDR3 consists of 13 residues. Germline V gene lookup returns CDR1 ENHRY and CDR2 SYGVKD. V dropped 2 bases and J dropped 5 bases, with 6 bases sitting between them. Written as DNA, the CDR3 is TGTGCCATCAGTGAGGAGGGTACCGGGGAGCTGTTTTTT. Its protein is CAISEEGTGELFF.

The V and J genes are TRBV29-1 and TRBJ1-1; 7 bases map to TRBD1. CDR1 and CDR2 (germline): SQVTM, ANQGSEA. The CDR3 totals 13 residues. The trim removed 7 bases at V and 0 bases at J, leaving 5 bases unmatched. The CDR3 nucleotides are TGCAGCGCGCACAGGGGTATGAACACTGAAGCTTTCTTT. Protein product: CSAHRGMNTEAFF.

The chain recombines TRBV29-1 with TRBJ2-1; TRBD2 matches at 8 bases. J gave up 8 bases and V 4 bases, and 10 bases lay outside the gene matches. The CDR3 is 14 amino acids. The V gene's germline CDR1 is SQVTM and CDR2 ANQGSEA. The CDR3 spells CSVGSAGGSYEQFF. In nucleotides, the CDR3 is TGCAGCGTTGGATCCGCGGGAGGTTCATATGAGCAGTTCTTC.

The count of this clone is one. The chain combines TRBV4-1 with TRBJ2-4; no firm D call. CDR1 MGHRA and CDR2 YSYEKL come from the germline V gene. V lost 3 bases and J 0 bases, leaving 3 bases between the germline ends. The CDR3 extends over 13 amino acids. CDR3 protein: CASSHIAKNIQYF. For the CDR3, the DNA is TGCGCCAGCAGCCACATAGCCAAAAACATTCAGTACTTC.

This clone appeared once. This chain uses TRBV5-1 with TRBJ2-3; no clear D gene. The CDR3 has 15 residues. Germline V gives CDR1 SGHRS, CDR2 YFSETQ. V dropped 3 bases and J dropped 0 bases, with 11 bases sitting between them. CDR3 protein: CASSYSRSSTDTQYF. CDR3 sequence (DNA): TGCGCCAGCAGCTACTCCCGTTCCAGCACAGATACGCAGTATTTT.

The chain is built from TRBV7-9 and TRBJ2-1, with a tentative D call TRBD2 (7 bases). V lost 2 bases and J 9 bases, leaving 17 bases between the germline ends. The CDR3 consists of 15 residues. In germline, CDR1 is SEHNR, CDR2 FQNEAQ (reference sequence). Here the CDR3 DNA reads TGTGCCAGCAGCTTAAGGGGGGGGCTCTTGGGTGAGCAGTTCTTC. It codes for CASSLRGGLLGEQFF.

The chain joins TRBV18 to TRBJ2-7; D gene uncertain. From germline, CDR1 is KGHSH and CDR2 LQKENI. V dropped 3 bases and J dropped 4 bases, with 10 bases sitting between them. The CDR3 has 13 residues. CDR3 DNA sequence: TGTGCCAGCTCACCGCAAACTAATTACGAGCAGTACTTC. The encoded protein is CASSPQTNYEQYF.

The chain recombines TRBV18 with TRBJ1-2; 7 positions agree with TRBD1. The V and J ends lost 5 bases and 3 bases, in that order; junction bases with no gene match: 3. CDR3 length: 13 residues. CDR1 KGHSH and CDR2 LQKENI come from the germline V gene. This chain's CDR3 is CASSTQGDYGYTF. DNA of the CDR3: TGTGCCAGCTCAACCCAGGGGGACTATGGCTACACCTTC.

The CDR3 region is CASSPRRLAGGSVEETQYF. CDR3 nucleotide sequence: TGTGCCAGCAGCCCCAGAAGACTAGCGGGAGGGTCTGTTGAAGAGACCCAGTACTTC. The gene calls are TRBV7-8 and TRBJ2-5; 14 bases fit TRBD2. The CDR3 contains 19 residues. Germline CDR1 reads SGHVS; CDR2 reads FQNEAQ. Germline trimming cut 5 bases from V and 3 bases from J; bases unmatched to any gene: 14.

CDR3 region: CASSLAQSGGGRETQYF. The CDR3 nucleotides read TGTGCCAGCAGCTTAGCGCAATCGGGCGGGGGAAGGGAGACCCAGTACTTC. The chain carries TRBV7-2 and TRBJ2-5; 7 bases are a match to TRBD2. CDR3 length: 17 residues. Germline V CDR1 and CDR2: SGHTA, FQGNSA. Trimming took 0 bases from V and 5 from J; bases not matched to a gene: 12.

The genes are TRBV10-2 and TRBJ2-1; TRBD2 is a possible D gene (6 bases). V gave up 4 bases and J gave up 6 bases, with 10 bases separating them. CDR3 length: 13 amino acids. Germline loops: CDR1 WSHSY, CDR2 SAAADI. CDR3 protein: CASSGLGANEQFF. CDR3 coding DNA: TGCGCCAGCAGTGGACTAGGCGCCAATGAGCAGTTCTTC.

The chain combines TRBV15 with TRBJ1-5; D perhaps matches TRBD1 (6 bases). The CDR3 is made up of 15 amino acids. Germline V gives CDR1 LNHNV, CDR2 YYDKDF (reference sequence). V lost 1 base and J 3 bases, leaving 10 bases between the germline ends. The CDR3 reads CATSRGDRSNQPQHF. CDR3 DNA sequence: TGTGCCACCAGCAGAGGAGACAGGTCCAATCAGCCCCAGCATTTT.

The gene calls are TRBV11-3 and TRBJ2-2, with 9 bases that match TRBD1. Unmatched junction bases numbered 8, after V lost 5 bases and J lost 7 bases. This CDR3 has 15 residues. In germline, CDR1 is SGHNT, CDR2 YENEEA. CDR3 region: CASSPLTGGYGELFF. The CDR3 DNA is TGTGCCAGCAGCCCCTTGACAGGGGGATACGGGGAGCTGTTTTTT.

This rearrangement joins TRBV12-5 to TRBJ1-1; perhaps TRBD1 as D (5 bases). CDR1 is LGHNT, CDR2 FRNRAP, per germline. The CDR3 loop spans 15 amino acids. The V gene lost 7 bases and the J gene lost 4 bases, with 19 bases spanning the gap. This CDR3 is CASDPGSGRRTEAFF. CDR3 coding DNA: TGTGCTAGTGACCCAGGGTCGGGCAGACGCACTGAAGCTTTCTTT. The full variable domain, rest sourced from reference TRBV12-5 and TRBJ1-1, is DARVTQTPRHKVTEMGQEVTMRCQPILGHNTVFWYRQTMMQGLELLAYFRNRAPLDDSGMPKDRFSAEMPDATLATLKIQPSEPRDSAVYFCASDPGSGRRTEAFFGQGTRLTVV.

This chain uses TRBV9 with TRBJ1-2; D unclear. CDR1 and CDR2 (germline): SGDLS, YYNGEE. The V and J ends lost 4 bases and 8 bases respectively, with 15 bases between them. This CDR3 has 13 residues. CDR3 bases: TGTGCCAGCAGCTCCCGCTTGGAGGGAGGCTACACCTTC. It codes for CASSSRLEGGYTF.

The genes are TRBV7-8 and TRBJ1-1; TRBD1 is a possible D gene (6 bases). The CDR3 extends over 14 amino acids. The germline CDR1 and CDR2 sequences are SGHVS and FQNEAQ. The V end was cut by 5 bases, the J end by 4 bases, with 14 bases between. CDR3 loop: CASSLRTDSTEAFF. CDR3 bases: TGTGCCAGCAGCCTCCGGACAGATAGCACTGAAGCTTTCTTT.

The rearrangement links TRBV13 to TRBJ2-7; D is possibly TRBD1 (5 bases). The CDR3 has 14 residues. CDR1 and CDR2 (germline): PRHDT, FYEKMQ (reference sequence). V lost 4 bases to trimming and J lost 0 bases, with 10 bases between them. This CDR3 reads CASSSRQSSYEQYF. DNA of the CDR3: TGTGCCAGCAGCTCTCGACAGAGCTCCTACGAGCAGTACTTC.

This chain connects TRBV6-5 to TRBJ1-5, with D maybe TRBD1 (6 bases). Germline loops: CDR1 MNHEY, CDR2 SVGAGI. V lost 2 bases and J lost 7, with 12 bases in between. The CDR3 spans 14 residues. The CDR3 nucleotides are TGTGCCAGCAGTTACCAGGGGCGGGGGCAGCCCCAGCATTTT. Translation gives CASSYQGRGQPQHF.

In this sample, this clone turned up a few times. The gene calls are TRBV27 and TRBJ2-3, with 8 bases matching TRBD1. Per the germline V gene, CDR1 is MNHEY and CDR2 is SMNVEV (reference sequence). The CDR3 extends over 15 amino acids. V lost 3 bases to trimming and J lost 1 base; unmatched junction nucleotides: 3. CDR3 loop: CASSFGQGGTDTQYF. As DNA, the CDR3 is TGTGCCAGCAGTTTCGGACAGGGAGGCACAGATACGCAGTATTTT.

This clone was observed once. The CDR3 sequence: CASSPTEGGQSSSYEQYF. Here the CDR3 DNA reads TGCGCCAGCAGCCCAACCGAGGGCGGGCAGTCAAGCTCCTACGAGCAGTACTTC. This rearrangement joins TRBV4-1 to TRBJ2-7; TRBD2 might be the D (5 bases). The length of the CDR3 is 18 residues. Between the trimmed V and J ends, which lost 4 bases and 0 bases, there was a span of 22 bases. Per germline, CDR1 MGHRA and CDR2 YSYEKL.

The rearrangement uses TRBV5-5 and TRBJ1-1; TRBD1 matches at 10 bases. Germline CDR1 is SGHKS and CDR2 is YYEKEE (reference sequence). The CDR3 consists of 14 residues. After removal of 6 bases from V and 5 bases from J, the junction contained 7 bases not matched to a gene. CDR3 nucleotides: TGTGCCAGCAACACGGACAGGGGGGGGACTGAAGCTTTCTTT. As protein: CASNTDRGGTEAFF.

The chain combines TRBV5-5 with TRBJ2-2; D call uncertain. Trimming shortened V by 1 base and J by 8 bases, and 12 bases separated the two germline ends. Germline-derived CDR1 and CDR2 are SGHKS and YYEKEE (reference sequence). The CDR3 runs 14 residues. The CDR3 spells CASSLILTVGELFF. The DNA of the CDR3 is TGTGCCAGCAGCTTGATATTAACGGTAGGGGAGCTGTTTTTT.

This clone was counted between two and nine times. The rearrangement uses TRBV2 and TRBJ1-6, with 9 bases lining up with TRBD1. J lost 8 bases, V lost 4 bases, and 6 bases had no gene match. The germline CDR1 and CDR2 sequences are SNHLY and FYNNEI. The CDR3 has 15 residues. The chain's CDR3 is CASSAGWTGDSPLHF. The CDR3 nucleotides read TGTGCCAGCAGTGCCGGTTGGACAGGGGATTCACCCCTCCACTTT.